The entry below gives a single T cell receptor (beta chain) sequence along with its context. Unmatched junction bases numbered 4, after V lost 3 bases and J lost 9 bases. The germline V gene encodes CDR1 LGHNA and CDR2 YNFKEQ. The CDR3 is 14 amino acids. These data belong to a study of technical replicates of blood from a few donors. Produced via immunoSEQ multiplex PCR; TCRdb's table is partial and in-frame only. The profile shows about 76,000 clones, roughly nine tenths of them singletons. What was sequenced was T cells isolated from PBMCs. This chain uses TRBV4-2 with TRBJ2-1, with TRBD2 identical over 11 bases. The receptor was derived from a human donor in good health. The CDR3 here is CASSQTSGAIEQFF. The CDR3 DNA sequence: TGTGCCAGCAGCCAGACTAGCGGGGCGATTGAGCAGTTCTTC.